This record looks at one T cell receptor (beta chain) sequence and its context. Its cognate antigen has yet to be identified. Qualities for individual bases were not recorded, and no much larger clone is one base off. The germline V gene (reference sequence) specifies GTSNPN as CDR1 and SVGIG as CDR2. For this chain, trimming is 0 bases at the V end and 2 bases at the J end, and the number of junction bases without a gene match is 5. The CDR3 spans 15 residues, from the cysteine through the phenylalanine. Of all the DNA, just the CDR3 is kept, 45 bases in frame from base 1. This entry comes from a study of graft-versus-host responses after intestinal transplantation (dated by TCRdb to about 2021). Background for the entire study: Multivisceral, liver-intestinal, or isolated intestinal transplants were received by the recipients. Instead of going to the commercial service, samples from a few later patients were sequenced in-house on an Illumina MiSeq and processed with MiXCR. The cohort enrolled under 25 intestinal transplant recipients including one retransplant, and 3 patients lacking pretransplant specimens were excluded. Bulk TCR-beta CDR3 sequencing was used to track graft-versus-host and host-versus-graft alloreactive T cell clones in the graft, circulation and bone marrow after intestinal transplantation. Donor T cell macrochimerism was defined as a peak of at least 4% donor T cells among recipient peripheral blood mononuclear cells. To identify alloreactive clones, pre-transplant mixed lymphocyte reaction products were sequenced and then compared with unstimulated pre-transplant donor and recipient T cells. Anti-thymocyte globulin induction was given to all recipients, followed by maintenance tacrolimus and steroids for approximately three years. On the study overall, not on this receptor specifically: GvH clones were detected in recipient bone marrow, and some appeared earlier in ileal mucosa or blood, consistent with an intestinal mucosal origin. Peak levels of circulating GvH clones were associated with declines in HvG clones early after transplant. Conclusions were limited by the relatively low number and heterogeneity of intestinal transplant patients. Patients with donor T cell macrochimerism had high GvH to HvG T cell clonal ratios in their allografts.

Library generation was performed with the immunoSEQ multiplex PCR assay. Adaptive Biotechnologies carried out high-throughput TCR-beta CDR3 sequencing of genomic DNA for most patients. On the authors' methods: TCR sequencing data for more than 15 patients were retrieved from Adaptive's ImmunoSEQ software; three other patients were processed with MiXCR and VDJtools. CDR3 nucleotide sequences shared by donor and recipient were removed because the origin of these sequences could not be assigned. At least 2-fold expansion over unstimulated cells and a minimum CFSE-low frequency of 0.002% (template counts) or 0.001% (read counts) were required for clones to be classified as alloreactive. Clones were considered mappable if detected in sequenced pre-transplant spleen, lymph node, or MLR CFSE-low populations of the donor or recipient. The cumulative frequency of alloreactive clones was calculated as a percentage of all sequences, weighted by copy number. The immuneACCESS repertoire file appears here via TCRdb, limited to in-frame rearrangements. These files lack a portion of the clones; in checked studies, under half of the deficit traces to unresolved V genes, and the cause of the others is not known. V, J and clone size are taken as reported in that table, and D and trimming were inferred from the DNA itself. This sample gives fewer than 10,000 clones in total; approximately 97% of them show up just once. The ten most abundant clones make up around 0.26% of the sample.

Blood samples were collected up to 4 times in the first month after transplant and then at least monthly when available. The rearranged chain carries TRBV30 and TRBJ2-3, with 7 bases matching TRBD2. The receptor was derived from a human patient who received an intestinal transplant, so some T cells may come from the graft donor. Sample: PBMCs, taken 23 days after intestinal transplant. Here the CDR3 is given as CAWSVSGRHTDTQYF. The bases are TGTGCCTGGAGTGTCTCCGGGAGGCACACAGATACGCAGTATTTT.